A selection of T cell receptor beta chains follows, all from one sample in a study of CD8+CD57+ T cells in acquired aplastic anemia. TCRdb re-called the reads through MiXCR, storing one row per CDR3 protein. The data contain around 200,000 distinct CDR3 sequences, around 50% of them singletons. Material for sequencing was sorted CD4+, CD8+, or CD8+CD57+ T cells (not recorded which) from PBMCs. The receptors were sampled from a human donor with aplastic anemia. Both conserved end residues are part of each CDR3. Fields, in order: J gene, D gene, V gene, clone size, CDR3 protein, CDR3 DNA. A D gene is named only where the DNA matches it firmly. Expanded clones get a size class; other rows say once, few or many, or leave the size out.

J gene: TRBJ2-5; D gene: .; V gene: TRBV20-1; clone size: .; CDR3 protein: CSASGLGQETQYF; CDR3 DNA: TGCAGTGCTAGCGGCCTGGGCCAAGAGACCCAGTACTTC
J gene: TRBJ1-1; D gene: .; V gene: TRBV24-1; clone size: .; CDR3 protein: CATSDLQGAFF; CDR3 DNA: TGTGCCACCAGTGATCTGCAGGGAGCTTTCTTT
J gene: TRBJ2-2; D gene: .; V gene: TRBV7-9; clone size: .; CDR3 protein: CATLSTLGGELFF; CDR3 DNA: TGTGCCACCCTATCGACCCTGGGCGGGGAGCTGTTTTTT
J gene: TRBJ2-3; D gene: .; V gene: TRBV5-1; clone size: many; CDR3 protein: CASSPGENTDTQYF; CDR3 DNA: TGCGCCAGCAGCCCGGGGGAGAACACAGATACGCAGTATTTT
J gene: TRBJ2-7; D gene: TRBD1; V gene: TRBV28; clone size: .; CDR3 protein: CASSSWDRVLSYEQYF; CDR3 DNA: TGTGCCAGCAGTTCGTGGGACAGGGTCCTTTCCTACGAGCAGTACTTC
J gene: TRBJ2-3; D gene: .; V gene: TRBV2; clone size: many; CDR3 protein: CASLRDFSADTQYF; CDR3 DNA: TGTGCCAGCCTCAGGGACTTTAGCGCAGATACGCAGTATTTT
J gene: TRBJ2-7; D gene: TRBD2; V gene: TRBV10-2; clone size: few; CDR3 protein: CASSPGTSGRSEQYF; CDR3 DNA: TGCGCCAGCAGCCCCGGGACTAGCGGGAGGAGCGAGCAGTACTTC
J gene: TRBJ1-1; D gene: .; V gene: TRBV10-3; clone size: .; CDR3 protein: CAISRRRTEAFF; CDR3 DNA: TGTGCCATCAGCAGGAGACGGACTGAAGCTTTCTTT
J gene: TRBJ2-1; D gene: TRBD1; V gene: TRBV25-1; clone size: .; CDR3 protein: CASSTRTGKGSYNEQFF; CDR3 DNA: TGTGCCAGCAGTACCCGGACAGGGAAGGGCTCCTACAATGAGCAGTTCTTC
J gene: TRBJ2-7; D gene: TRBD1; V gene: TRBV5-6; clone size: .; CDR3 protein: CASSYSGQGIEQYF; CDR3 DNA: TGTGCCAGCAGCTATTCGGGACAGGGAATCGAGCAGTACTTC
J gene: TRBJ2-7; D gene: TRBD1; V gene: TRBV5-1; clone size: many; CDR3 protein: CASSPGQNSYEQYF; CDR3 DNA: TGCGCCAGCAGCCCGGGACAGAACTCCTACGAGCAGTACTTC
J gene: TRBJ2-5; D gene: .; V gene: TRBV7-7; clone size: once; CDR3 protein: CASSLGAGRQETQYF; CDR3 DNA: TGTGCTAGCAGCTTGGGGGCGGGGAGGCAAGAGACCCAGTACTTC
J gene: TRBJ2-3; D gene: TRBD2; V gene: TRBV29-1; clone size: few; CDR3 protein: CSARTSGRVIDTQYF; CDR3 DNA: TGCAGCGCGAGAACTAGCGGGAGGGTGATAGATACGCAGTATTTT
J gene: TRBJ1-6; D gene: .; V gene: TRBV7-2; clone size: .; CDR3 protein: CASSLQTAHNSPLHF; CDR3 DNA: TGTGCCAGCAGCCTACAGACAGCTCATAATTCGCCCCTCCACTTT
J gene: TRBJ2-5; D gene: .; V gene: TRBV4-2; clone size: many; CDR3 protein: CASSQGGSLQTQYF; CDR3 DNA: TGTGCCAGCAGCCAAGGGGGTAGCTTACAGACCCAGTACTTC
J gene: TRBJ2-7; D gene: .; V gene: TRBV6-1; clone size: many; CDR3 protein: CASSDRQRSYEQYF; CDR3 DNA: TGTGCCAGCAGTGATAGACAACGCTCCTACGAGCAGTACTTC
J gene: TRBJ1-1; D gene: TRBD1; V gene: TRBV29-1; clone size: .; CDR3 protein: CSVVPGTGIPEAFF; CDR3 DNA: TGCAGCGTGGTACCCGGGACAGGGATCCCTGAAGCTTTCTTT
J gene: TRBJ2-3; D gene: .; V gene: TRBV7-3; clone size: many; CDR3 protein: CASSLKGGDTQYF; CDR3 DNA: TGTGCCAGCAGCCTTAAGGGGGGGGATACGCAGTATTTT
J gene: TRBJ2-5; D gene: TRBD2; V gene: TRBV14; clone size: .; CDR3 protein: CAIQGGGFQETQYF; CDR3 DNA: TGTGCCATCCAGGGCGGGGGATTCCAAGAGACCCAGTACTTC
J gene: TRBJ1-2; D gene: .; V gene: TRBV29-1; clone size: .; CDR3 protein: CSDSAPTGNYGYTF; CDR3 DNA: TGCAGCGACTCCGCCCCCACAGGGAACTATGGCTACACCTTC
J gene: TRBJ1-5; D gene: .; V gene: TRBV7-9; clone size: few; CDR3 protein: CASRWGGSQPQHF; CDR3 DNA: TGTGCCAGCAGGTGGGGGGGTAGTCAGCCCCAGCATTTT
J gene: TRBJ2-3; D gene: .; V gene: TRBV6-5; clone size: .; CDR3 protein: CASSYSDPTDTQYF; CDR3 DNA: TGTGCCAGCAGTTACTCGGATCCTACAGATACGCAGTATTTT
J gene: TRBJ2-7; D gene: TRBD2; V gene: TRBV7-6; clone size: few; CDR3 protein: CASSLALAGGEQYF; CDR3 DNA: TGTGCCAGCAGCTTAGCCCTAGCGGGAGGCGAGCAGTACTTC
J gene: TRBJ1-3; D gene: .; V gene: TRBV2; clone size: few; CDR3 protein: CASSGQLTGNTIYF; CDR3 DNA: TGTGCCAGCAGCGGACAGCTTACTGGAAACACCATATATTTT
J gene: TRBJ1-6; D gene: .; V gene: TRBV6-4; clone size: many; CDR3 protein: CASREGRYNSPLHF; CDR3 DNA: TGTGCCAGCAGAGAGGGGCGTTATAATTCACCCCTCCACTTT
J gene: TRBJ1-6; D gene: .; V gene: TRBV15; clone size: .; CDR3 protein: CATSRRQQTSGLGSPLHF; CDR3 DNA: TGTGCCACCAGCAGGAGACAACAGACCTCCGGTTTAGGCTCACCCCTCCACTTT
J gene: TRBJ2-7; D gene: TRBD1; V gene: TRBV19; clone size: few; CDR3 protein: CASSTSGTGSYEQYF; CDR3 DNA: TGTGCCAGTTCTACATCCGGGACAGGGTCCTACGAGCAGTACTTC
J gene: TRBJ1-1; D gene: .; V gene: TRBV25-1; clone size: .; CDR3 protein: CASRGGLIPEAFF; CDR3 DNA: TGTGCCAGCAGAGGGGGTCTAATCCCTGAAGCTTTCTTT